This T cell receptor (beta chain) was identified during a study of T cells after yellow fever vaccination. As for the study in general: Low-cell-number fractions underwent preparation using SMART-Seq v4 Ultra Low Input.

TCRdb used MiXCR to reprocess the 5' RACE reads, holding one entry per CDR3 protein. The data show around 320,000 distinct CDR3 sequences, 9.5% to 12% seen once. The CDR3 extends over 15 amino acids. Deletions cut 3 bases from V and 5 bases from J, with 17 bases between. Germline lookup yields CDR1 SQVTM and CDR2 ANQGSEA. Sequences were derived from CD4+ T cells sorted from PBMCs, sampled 45 days after the yellow fever booster vaccination. The chain joins TRBV29-1 to TRBJ2-1; D remains unclear. The origin of this receptor is a man between 18 and 29 years old who received the YFV17D yellow fever vaccine. The CDR3 reads CSVDLTITRDNEQFF. The CDR3 DNA follows: TGCAGCGTTGACCTAACTATAACTCGAGACAATGAGCAGTTCTTC.